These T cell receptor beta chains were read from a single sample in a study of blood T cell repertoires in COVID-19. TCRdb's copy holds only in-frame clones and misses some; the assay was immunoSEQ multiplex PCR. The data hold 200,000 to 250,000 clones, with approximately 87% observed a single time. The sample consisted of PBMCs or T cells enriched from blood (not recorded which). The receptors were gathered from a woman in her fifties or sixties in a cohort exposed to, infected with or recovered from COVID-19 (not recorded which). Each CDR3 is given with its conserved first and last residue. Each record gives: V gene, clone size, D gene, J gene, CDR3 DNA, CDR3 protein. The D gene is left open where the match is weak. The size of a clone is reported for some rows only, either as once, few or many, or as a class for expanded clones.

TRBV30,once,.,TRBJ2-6,TGTGCCTGGACCACTGGGGCCAACGTCCTGACTTTC,CAWTTGANVLTF
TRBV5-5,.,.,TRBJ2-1,TGTGCCAGCAGAGCCGGGACTTTTGGTGAGCAGTTCTTC,CASRAGTFGEQFF
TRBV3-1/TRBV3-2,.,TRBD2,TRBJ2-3,TGTGCCAGCAGCCAAGAGACGAGGCGGGGGGGCACAGATACGCAGTATTTT,CASSQETRRGGTDTQYF
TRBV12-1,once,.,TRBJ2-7,TGTGCCAGCAGCTCATTCCAGCCTCGGGACTACGAGCAGTACTTC,CASSSFQPRDYEQYF
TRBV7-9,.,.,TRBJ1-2,TGTGCCAGCAGCCCCACCGCCAGTCACTATGGCTACACCTTC,CASSPTASHYGYTF
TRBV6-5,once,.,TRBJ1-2,TGTGCCAGCAGTTACTCCGACAGCAACTATGGCTACACCTTC,CASSYSDSNYGYTF
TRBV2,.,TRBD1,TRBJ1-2,TGTGCCAGCAGGGTCGGGACAGTCTATGGCTACACCTTC,CASRVGTVYGYTF
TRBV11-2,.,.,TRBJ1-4,TGTGCCAGCAGCTTAGGAGGGACAACTAATGAAAAACTGTTTTTT,CASSLGGTTNEKLFF
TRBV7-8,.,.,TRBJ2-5,TGTGCCAGCAGCTTTAACCGAGGGGGAGAGACCCAGTACTTC,CASSFNRGGETQYF
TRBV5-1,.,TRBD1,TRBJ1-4,TGCGCCAGCACCCTCGGGACAGGGTTTAATGAAAAACTGTTTTTT,CASTLGTGFNEKLFF
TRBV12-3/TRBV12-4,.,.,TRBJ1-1,TGTGCCAGCAGTTTGGGGGGGACCACTGAAGCTTTCTTT,CASSLGGTTEAFF
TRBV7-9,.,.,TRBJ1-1,TGTGCCAGCAGCATGGAGACGAACACTGAAGCTTTCTTT,CASSMETNTEAFF
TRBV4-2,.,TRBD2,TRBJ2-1,TGTGCCAGCAGCCCGACGGGACTAGCGGGGCACAATGAGCAGTTCTTC,CASSPTGLAGHNEQFF
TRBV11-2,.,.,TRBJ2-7,TGTGCCAGCAGCTTATCGGCAGGGGCTACGAAGCAGTACTTC,CASSLSAGATKQYF
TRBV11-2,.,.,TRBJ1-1,TGTGCCAGCAGCTTAGGGGGTGGGGCAGGGAATGGTTTCTTT,CASSLGGGAGNGFF
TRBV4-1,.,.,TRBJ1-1,TGCGCCACCGGGTGGCGGATGAACACTGAAGCTTTCTTT,CATGWRMNTEAFF
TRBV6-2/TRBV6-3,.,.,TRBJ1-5,TGTGCCAGCAGTTACTCTAGCGGTTTAAGTCAGCCCCAGCATTTT,CASSYSSGLSQPQHF
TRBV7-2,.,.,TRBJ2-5,TGTGCCAGCAGCTTTCTCCGGGGTCAAGAGACCCAGTACTTC,CASSFLRGQETQYF
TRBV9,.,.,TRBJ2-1,TGTGCCAGCAGCGTAGAAGCGTTCTCCTACAATGAGCAGTTCTTC,CASSVEAFSYNEQFF
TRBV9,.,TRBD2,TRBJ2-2,TGTGCCAGCAGCGCGACTAGCGGGGGGGGCTACACCGGGGAGCTGTTTTTT,CASSATSGGGYTGELFF
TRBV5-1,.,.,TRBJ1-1,TGCGCCAGCAGCTTGGTGGGCAGCCTGAACACTGAAGCTTTCTTT,CASSLVGSLNTEAFF
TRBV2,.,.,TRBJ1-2,TGTGCCAGCACCAAGGAGTACCTACCTAACTATGGCTACACCTTC,CASTKEYLPNYGYTF
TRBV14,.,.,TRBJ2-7,TGTGCCAGCAGCTCGGGTCCCTACGAGCAGTACTTC,CASSSGPYEQYF
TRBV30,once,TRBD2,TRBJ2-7,TGTGCCTGGAGTGTCTTACTAGCGGGGGACGAGCAGTACTTC,CAWSVLLAGDEQYF
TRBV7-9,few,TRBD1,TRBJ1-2,TGTGCCAGCAGCCCCACAGGGGGAGCTAACTATGGCTACACCTTC,CASSPTGGANYGYTF
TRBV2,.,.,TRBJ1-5,TGTGCCAGCAGTCGCATACAGGGACATCCCCAGCATTTT,CASSRIQGHPQHF
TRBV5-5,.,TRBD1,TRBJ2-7,TGTGCCAGCAGCTTGGGTACAGGGGGCTCGGACGAGCAGTACTTC,CASSLGTGGSDEQYF
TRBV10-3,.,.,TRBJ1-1,TGTGCCATCAGTGAGTCGGCCCAACTAAGGCGTACTGAAGCTTTCTTT,CAISESAQLRRTEAFF
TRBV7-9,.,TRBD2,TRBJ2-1,TGTGCCAGCAGCCCCCCGGGACTAGCGGGGAGCTCCTACAATGAGCAGTTCTTC,CASSPPGLAGSSYNEQFF
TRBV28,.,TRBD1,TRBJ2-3,TGTGCCAGCAGGGGACAGGGGGTCCGCACAGATACGCAGTATTTT,CASRGQGVRTDTQYF
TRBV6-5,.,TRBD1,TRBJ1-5,TGTGCCAGCAGTTCCCAACGACAGGGAAGCAATCAGCCCCAGCATTTT,CASSSQRQGSNQPQHF
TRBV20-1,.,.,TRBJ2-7,TGCAGTGCTAGCGGGGACTTGGAGCAGTACTTC,CSASGDLEQYF
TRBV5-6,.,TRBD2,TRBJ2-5,TGTGCCAGCAACCTCCAGCGGGGGCAAGAGACCCAGTACTTC,CASNLQRGQETQYF
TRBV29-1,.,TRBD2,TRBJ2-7,TGCAGCGTGACGGCGGGGGGCCTTGGCTACGAGCAGTACTTC,CSVTAGGLGYEQYF
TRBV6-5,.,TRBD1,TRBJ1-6,TGTGCCAGCAGAGGGACAGGGGGAAATTCACCCCTCCACTTT,CASRGTGGNSPLHF
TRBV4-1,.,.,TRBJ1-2,TGCGCCAGCAGCCAAGACCCGAGGGGGAGCTACACCTTC,CASSQDPRGSYTF
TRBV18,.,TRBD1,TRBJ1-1,TGTGCCAGCTCACGTCGCGAGGACAGGGGGCTTAACACTGAAGCTTTCTTT,CASSRREDRGLNTEAFF
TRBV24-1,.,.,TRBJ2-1,TGTGCCACCAGCCCAGGGGGGTCCTACAATGAGCAGTTCTTC,CATSPGGSYNEQFF
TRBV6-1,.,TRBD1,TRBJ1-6,TGTGCCAGCAGTGAAAGACAATGGACAGGGGGTAATAATTCACCCCTCCACTTT,CASSERQWTGGNNSPLHF
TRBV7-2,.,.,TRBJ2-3,TGTGCCAGCAGCTTAGTCTCCAGGGTTGCAGATACGCAGTATTTT,CASSLVSRVADTQYF
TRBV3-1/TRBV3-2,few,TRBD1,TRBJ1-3,TGTGCCAGCAGCCAAGCCCGACAGGGTCACTCTGGAAACACCATATATTTT,CASSQARQGHSGNTIYF
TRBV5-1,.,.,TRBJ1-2,TGCGCCAGCAGCTTGGAGCAGGGGACAGGCTACACCTTC,CASSLEQGTGYTF
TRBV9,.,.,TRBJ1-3,TGTGCCAGCAGCGTACGCGAGGGTAGCTCTGGAAACACCATATATTTT,CASSVREGSSGNTIYF
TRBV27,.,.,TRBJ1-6,TGTGCCAGCAGTTTCAATCGGGGGGGAAGTGGGAATTCACCCCTCCACTTT,CASSFNRGGSGNSPLHF
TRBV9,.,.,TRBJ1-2,TGTGCCAGCAGCGTTACCGCGAGGTATGGCTACACCTTC,CASSVTARYGYTF
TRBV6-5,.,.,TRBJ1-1,TGTGCCAGCAGTTACGCGGGGGGATCCACTGAAGCTTTCTTT,CASSYAGGSTEAFF
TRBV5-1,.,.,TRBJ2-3,TGCGCCAGCAGCACGGGACAACCAGATACGCAGTATTTT,CASSTGQPDTQYF
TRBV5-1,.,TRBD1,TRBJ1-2,TGCGCCAGCAGGCCGCTGGACAGGGGGCACAGCACTTCCTATGGCTACACCTTC,CASRPLDRGHSTSYGYTF
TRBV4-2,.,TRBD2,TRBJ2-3,TGTGCCAGCAGCCAAGATCCAGCGGGGGGGCCAACAGATACGCAGTATTTT,CASSQDPAGGPTDTQYF
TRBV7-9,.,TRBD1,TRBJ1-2,TGTGCCAGCAGCCAGGGGGCTGCAGGGGTTGGCTACACCTTC,CASSQGAAGVGYTF